A single sample is the source of the 11 T cell receptor beta chains below, sequenced in a study of cytomegalovirus exposure and HLA in healthy donors. 60 Vbeta and 13 Jbeta primers were used in PCR. Generated by immunoSEQ multiplex PCR, the TCRdb table keeps only in-frame clones and is missing some. The data contain about 90,000 clones, roughly 84% of them singletons. Input material: PBMCs. These receptors came from a man aged 30 to 45 in good health and CMV-seronegative.

The chain combines TRBV6-5 with TRBJ1-2; D remains ambiguous. CDR3 length: 14 amino acids. Germline V gene sequence: CDR1 MNHEY, CDR2 SVGAGI. V lost 5 bases and J lost 4, with 14 bases in between. Here the CDR3 reads CASSLGSPTYGYTF. CDR3 coding DNA: TGTGCCAGCAGTCTAGGATCTCCGACCTATGGCTACACCTTC.

In this sample, this clone turned up once. This chain connects TRBV5-6 to TRBJ1-2; D is possibly TRBD1 (6 bases). Per the germline V gene, CDR1 is SGHDT and CDR2 is YYEEEE. The V end was cut by 3 bases, the J end by 4 bases, with 16 bases between. The CDR3 runs to 15 residues. CDR3 amino acids: CASSSQGEGGYGYTF. Here the CDR3 DNA reads TGTGCCAGCAGCTCACAGGGTGAAGGGGGCTATGGCTACACCTTC.

This chain links TRBV18 with TRBJ1-2, with TRBD1 matching over 8 bases. The CDR3 covers 13 residues. Germline loops: CDR1 KGHSH, CDR2 LQKENI. V gave up 10 bases and J gave up 0 bases; unmatched junction bases: 4. The CDR3: CANGQGPNYGYTF. CDR3 bases: TGTGCCAACGGACAGGGACCTAACTATGGCTACACCTTC.

The V gene is TRBV18, the J gene TRBJ2-1; perhaps TRBD1 as D (5 bases). This CDR3 spans 12 amino acids. Germline V gene sequence: CDR1 KGHSH, CDR2 LQKENI. V lost 9 bases and J 12 bases, leaving 18 bases between the germline ends. The chain's CDR3 is CASSLREGRQFF. CDR3 in DNA: TGTGCCAGTTCCCTCAGGGAAGGTAGGCAGTTCTTC.

The chain is built from TRBV7-2 and TRBJ2-2; maybe TRBD2 (5 bases). The CDR3 spans 17 residues. From germline, CDR1 is SGHTA and CDR2 FQGNSA. Trimming stripped 6 bases from V and 1 base from J, with 18 bases between. The CDR3 loop reads CASSQKWESLNTGELFF. CDR3 coding DNA: TGTGCCAGCAGTCAAAAGTGGGAGAGTCTGAACACCGGGGAGCTGTTTTTT. Together with reference TRBV7-2 and TRBJ2-2, the CDR3 gives the full variable domain: GAGVSQSPSNKVTEKGKDVELRCDPISGHTALYWYRQSLGQGLEFLIYFQGNSAPDKSGLPSDRFSAERTGGSVSTLTIQRTQQEDSAVYLCASSQKWESLNTGELFFGEGSRLTVL.

The chain has TRBV6-5 and TRBJ1-1; no firm D call. V lost 4 bases, J lost 1 base, and 10 bases lay in between. The CDR3 is 14 amino acids. CDR1 MNHEY and CDR2 SVGAGI come from the germline V gene. In DNA, the CDR3 is TGTGCCAGCAGTTTGGGCAGCACGAACACTGAAGCTTTCTTT. This codes for CASSLGSTNTEAFF.

The rearrangement uses TRBV5-4 and TRBJ1-2, with TRBD1 matching over 10 bases. The CDR3 sequence is 17 residues long. V was pared by 5 bases and J by 8 bases, with 18 bases of the junction left unmatched. Germline CDR1 reads SGHNT; CDR2 reads YYREEE (reference sequence). The CDR3 DNA follows: TGTGCCAGCAGTCCGTTTAATGGACAGGGGGACAAGGGAGGCTACACCTTC. The encoded protein is CASSPFNGQGDKGGYTF.

The CDR3, as DNA: TGCGCCAGCAGTGATCCGGTTGTCCGAGAGACCCAGTACTTC. It translates to CASSDPVVRETQYF. This chain joins TRBV10-2 and TRBJ2-5; unclear D gene. CDR3 size: 14 residues. Per germline, CDR1 WSHSY and CDR2 SAAADI. V gave up 3 bases and J gave up 4 bases, with 12 bases separating them.

This clone was detected a few times. A read error is likely, as this CDR3 ends without the conserved phenylalanine or tryptophan. The DNA is omitted, as the CDR3 cannot be located on it reliably, and the CDR3 follows TCRdb's listing. This chain joins TRBV6-1 and TRBJ2-7; the table assigns TRBD1, which was not confirmed against the DNA. A total of 12 residues make up the CDR3, ends included. Per the germline V gene, CDR1 is MNHNS and CDR2 is SASEGT. This chain's CDR3 is CASSEKDIQYFG.

The chain joins TRBV2 to TRBJ1-5; D not resolved. Germline V gene data show CDR1 as SNHLY and CDR2 as FYNNEI. V lost 4 bases, J lost 2 bases, and 12 bases lay in between. The CDR3 is made up of 15 amino acids. The CDR3 DNA reads TGTGCCAGCAGTGGTGCGCGGAGGGGCAATCAGCCCCAGCATTTT. Amino acids: CASSGARRGNQPQHF.

This chain links TRBV6-1 with TRBJ1-2; TRBD1 matches 9 bases. The CDR3 loop spans 15 amino acids. J was trimmed by 4 bases and V by 2 bases; bases with no gene match: 5. The germline CDR1 and CDR2 sequences are MNHNS and SASEGT. The CDR3 nucleotides are TGTGCCAGCAGTGAAATGGACAGGGGAGTCTATGGCTACACCTTC. It specifies CASSEMDRGVYGYTF.